This T cell receptor (beta chain) emerged from a study of PD-1 blockade in classical Hodgkin lymphoma. The CDR3 consists of 15 residues. Deletions cut 0 bases from V and 4 bases from J, with 13 bases between. Germline CDR1 and CDR2: SGDLS and YYNGEE. Following autologous stem cell transplantation, relapse occurred in every patient, and exposure to brentuximab vedotin varied. Method: immunoSEQ multiplex PCR; TCRdb's copy keeps in-frame clones and lacks some. The sample records over 15,000 clones, 75% to 90% being singletons. The chain is built from TRBV9 and TRBJ2-5; no reliable D call. This receptor was identified in a human donor with classical Hodgkin lymphoma. The source material was peripheral blood mononuclear cells (PBMCs), sampled before the second cycle of nivolumab. The CDR3 DNA reads as TGTGCCAGCAGCGTAGGTGGGCAGCCCGGAGAGACCCAGTACTTC. Translating it yields CASSVGGQPGETQYF.